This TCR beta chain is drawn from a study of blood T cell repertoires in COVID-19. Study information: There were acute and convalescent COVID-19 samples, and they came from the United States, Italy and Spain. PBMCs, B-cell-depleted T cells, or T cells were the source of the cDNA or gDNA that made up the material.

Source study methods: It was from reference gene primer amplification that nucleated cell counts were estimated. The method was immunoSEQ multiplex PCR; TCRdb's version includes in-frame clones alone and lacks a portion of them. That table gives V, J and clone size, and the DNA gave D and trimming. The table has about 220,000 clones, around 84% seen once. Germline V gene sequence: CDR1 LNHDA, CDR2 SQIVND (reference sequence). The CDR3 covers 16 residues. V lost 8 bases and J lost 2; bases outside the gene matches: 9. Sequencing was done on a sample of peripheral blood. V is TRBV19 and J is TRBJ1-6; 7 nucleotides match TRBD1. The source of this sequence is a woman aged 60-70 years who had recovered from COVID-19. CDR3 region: CASEGAAGTYNSPLHF. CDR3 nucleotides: TGTGCCAGTGAGGGGGCGGCCGGCACCTATAATTCACCCCTCCACTTT.